This T cell receptor (beta chain) derives from a study of blood T cell repertoires in COVID-19. Overall study: From T cells, B-cell-depleted T cells, or PBMCs came the material, which was cDNA or gDNA.

Sequencing was performed with immunoSEQ multiplex PCR; in TCRdb, only in-frame clones are kept and a portion is missing. The sample shows more than 300,000 clones, around 86% of them seen only once. The study assigned cohorts using participant-reported clinical history. The V end lost 1 base, the J end lost 0 bases, and 14 bases lay between the germline ends. CDR1 and CDR2 from the germline V gene are SGHRS and YFSETQ. CDR3 size: 18 residues. The sequence derives from a man aged 25 to 45 who had recovered from COVID-19. Sequenced material: PBMCs or T cells enriched from blood (not recorded which). V gene TRBV5-1 combines with J gene TRBJ1-6, with D unresolved. CDR3 nucleotides: TGCGCCAGCAGCTTGCGGTCGCAGGTTGACTCCTATAATTCACCCCTCCACTTT. Protein: CASSLRSQVDSYNSPLHF. The full variable domain, its missing parts supplied by reference TRBV5-1 and TRBJ1-6, is KAGVTQTPRYLIKTRGQQVTLSCSPISGHRSVSWYQQTPGQGLQFLFEYFSETQRNKGNFPGRFSGRQFSNSRSEMNVSTLELGDSALYLCASSLRSQVDSYNSPLHFGNGTRLTVT.